The 32 T cell receptor beta chains in this list originate from one sample, sequenced in a study of monozygotic twins with inflammatory bowel disease. Following a re-call of the 5' RACE reads, TCRdb has one entry per CDR3 protein and lacks DNA. The listing records 140,000 to 150,000 distinct CDR3 sequences. Sequencing was done on a sample of blood. The receptors stem from a human donor with ulcerative colitis or Crohn's disease, or a healthy co-twin of an affected twin (not recorded which).

The gene calls are TRBV28 and TRBJ1-2; TCRdb returns TRBD1, unconfirmable since there is no DNA. The germline V gene has CDR1 MDHEN and CDR2 SYDVKM. CDR3 length: 14 residues. The CDR3: CASRHQGQNYGYTF.

This chain links TRBV5-1 with TRBJ1-1. CDR1 SGHRS and CDR2 YFSETQ come from the germline V gene. The CDR3 sequence is 15 residues long. This CDR3 reads CASSLLGRMNTEAFF.

V and J are TRBV5-1 and TRBJ2-7; absent DNA, TCRdb's TRBD1 call cannot be checked. CDR1 SGHRS and CDR2 YFSETQ come from the germline V gene. The CDR3 consists of 16 residues. CDR3 region: CASSLFSDSVTYEQYF.

The gene calls are TRBV10-3 and TRBJ2-1; TCRdb's assignment of TRBD1 cannot be checked, as there is no DNA. Germline V gene sequence: CDR1 ENHRY, CDR2 SYGVKD. The length of the CDR3 is 15 residues. This CDR3 reads CAISESMRGGNEQFF.

V usage is TRBV7-3 and J usage is TRBJ2-2. Germline assignment: CDR1 SGHTA and CDR2 FQGTGA. CDR3 length: 15 residues. CDR3 residues: CASSLMGRNTGELFF.

The chain has TRBV5-1 and TRBJ2-5; lacking DNA, the TRBD2 call made by TCRdb goes unchecked. CDR1 is SGHRS, CDR2 YFSETQ, per germline. CDR3 length: 16 residues. CDR3 loop: CASSLGLTKGEETQYF.

V usage is TRBV18 and J usage is TRBJ1-1; TCRdb indicates TRBD1, and absent DNA this call remains unverified. This CDR3 has 16 amino acids. The germline gives CDR1 KGHSH, CDR2 LQKENI. CDR3 protein: CASSRTGSLANTEAFF.

This chain connects TRBV5-1 to TRBJ2-3; there is no DNA to check the TCRdb D call of TRBD1. The CDR3 has 17 residues. Germline assignment: CDR1 SGHRS and CDR2 YFSETQ. The CDR3 protein is CASSFAGTGKSTDTQYF.

The chain carries TRBV6-4 and TRBJ1-1; TCRdb outputs TRBD1, but without DNA this stays unchecked. In germline, CDR1 is MRHNA, CDR2 SNTAGT. The CDR3 covers 14 residues. The CDR3 loop is CASSLEGENTEAFF.

The CDR3 spells CASSKGLGLGPPYEQYF. The rearrangement joins TRBV21-1 to TRBJ2-7; TCRdb's assignment of TRBD1 cannot be checked, as there is no DNA. TRBV21-1 is a pseudogene. CDR3 size: 17 residues.

The chain uses TRBV5-1 and TRBJ2-1; TCRdb proposes TRBD2, but this gene call is untestable without DNA. Germline CDR1 is SGHRS and CDR2 is YFSETQ. This CDR3 has 17 amino acids. The CDR3 here is CASSFLAGGTAINEQFF.

V is TRBV30 and J is TRBJ2-7; TCRdb selects TRBD1, and the lack of DNA leaves this call unchecked. Germline values: CDR1 GTSNPN, CDR2 SVGIG (reference sequence). CDR3 length: 12 amino acids. The CDR3 here is CAWERGVYEQYF.

The J gene is TRBJ2-2, the V gene TRBV6-2 or TRBV6-3. CDR3 length: 13 residues. From germline, CDR1 is MNHEY and CDR2 SVGEGT. The chain's CDR3 is CASSYKGTGELFF.

V and J are TRBV11-2 and TRBJ2-5; TCRdb reports TRBD2, a call that lacks DNA to check it against. CDR1 and CDR2 from the germline V gene are SGHAT and FQNNGV. The CDR3 length is 15 residues. Here the CDR3 reads CASRVFSGRQETQYF.

CDR3 residues: CASSPQAGTGFNEQFF. This chain joins TRBV12-3 or TRBV12-4 and TRBJ2-1; TCRdb's D call, TRBD2, is unchecked because there is no DNA. This CDR3 contains 16 residues.

The genes are TRBV4-1 and TRBJ2-1; TCRdb calls TRBD2, which cannot be checked without DNA. The CDR3 runs 17 residues. Germline V gene data show CDR1 as MGHRA and CDR2 as YSYEKL. The CDR3 is CASSPGPSASSYNEQFF.

The chain combines TRBV15 with TRBJ2-7; TCRdb proposes TRBD1, but this gene call is untestable without DNA. The CDR3 is 16 amino acids. The germline CDR1 and CDR2 sequences are LNHNV and YYDKDF (reference sequence). This chain's CDR3 is CATSRNRRDSAYEQYF.

The chain uses TRBV20-1 and TRBJ2-5; TCRdb's D gene call, TRBD2, goes unchecked for lack of DNA. Germline V lookup: CDR1 DFQATT, CDR2 SNEGSKA (reference sequence). The CDR3 has 13 residues. The CDR3 sequence: CSARDLAGETQYF.

This chain connects TRBV5-6 to TRBJ2-7; TCRdb designates TRBD2, a call that cannot be tested without DNA. This CDR3 region has 13 residues. Germline V gives CDR1 SGHDT, CDR2 YYEEEE. The CDR3 here is CASSQRPLDEQYF. Combining the CDR3 with reference TRBV5-6 and TRBJ2-7 gives the whole variable domain DAGVTQSPTHLIKTRGQQVTLRCSPKSGHDTVSWYQQALGQGPQFIFQYYEEEERQRGNFPDRFSGHQFPNYSSELNVNALLLGDSALYLCASSQRPLDEQYFGPGTRLTVT.

CDR3 protein: CASSEPDRGLNTGELFF. This chain joins TRBV2 and TRBJ2-2; TCRdb lists TRBD1, though no DNA is available to test this call. CDR1 SNHLY and CDR2 FYNNEI come from the germline V gene. CDR3 size: 17 residues.

V usage is TRBV15 and J usage is TRBJ2-1; TCRdb calls TRBD2, which cannot be checked without DNA. CDR3 length equals 14 residues. CDR1 LNHNV and CDR2 YYDKDF come from the germline V gene (reference sequence). CDR3 amino acids: CATRKGLADNEQFF.

The gene calls are TRBV7-3 and TRBJ2-1; TCRdb picks TRBD2, but there is no DNA to check that call. The CDR3 is 13 amino acids. Germline V lookup: CDR1 SGHTA, CDR2 FQGTGA. CDR3 in amino acids: CASSPALAGEQFF.

The chain joins TRBV4-1 to TRBJ1-1. Germline CDR1 and CDR2: MGHRA and YSYEKL. The CDR3 is made up of 16 amino acids. This chain's CDR3 is CASSQVARTAVTETFF.

The chain combines TRBV7-8 with TRBJ2-2; TCRdb's D call of TRBD2 is untestable without DNA. CDR3 size: 19 residues. Germline CDR1 SGHVS, CDR2 FQNEAQ. This CDR3 reads CASSLIAGGPIGSTGELFF.

The CDR3 region is CASSQALFGNSGANVLTF. The rearrangement links TRBV3-1 to TRBJ2-6. The germline CDR1 and CDR2 sequences are LGHDT and YNNKEL (reference sequence). The CDR3 has 18 residues.

This rearrangement joins TRBV7-9 to TRBJ1-4; TCRdb lists TRBD1, though no DNA is available to test this call. The CDR3 is 15 amino acids. CDR1 is SEHNR, CDR2 FQNEAQ, per germline (reference sequence). CDR3 loop: CASSSLQVGAEKLFF.

This rearrangement joins TRBV19 to TRBJ2-1; TCRdb indicates TRBD2, and absent DNA this call remains unverified. Germline V gene sequence: CDR1 LNHDA, CDR2 SQIVND (reference sequence). The CDR3 runs 14 residues. CDR3 amino acids: CATSGLAKSNEQFF. Full variable domain (remainder filled in from reference TRBV19 and TRBJ2-1): DGGITQSPKYLFRKEGQNVTLSCEQNLNHDAMYWYRQDPGQGLRLIYYSQIVNDFQKGDIAEGYSVSREKKESFPLTVTSAQKNPTAFYLCATSGLAKSNEQFFGPGTRLTVL.

This chain links TRBV11-2 with TRBJ2-5; without DNA, the TCRdb call of TRBD1 cannot be checked. This CDR3 has 15 residues. Germline-derived CDR1 and CDR2 are SGHAT and FQNNGV. Here the CDR3 reads CASSPRAGGQETQYF.

This chain uses TRBV7-2 with TRBJ2-3; absent DNA, TCRdb's TRBD2 call cannot be checked. The CDR3 spans 16 residues. Per germline, CDR1 SGHTA and CDR2 FQGNSA. The CDR3 loop reads CASSLEGSIPTDTQYF.

This sequence joins TRBV5-1 and TRBJ1-2. CDR3 size: 15 residues. From germline, CDR1 is SGHRS and CDR2 YFSETQ. This CDR3 is CASSLVPEINYGYTF.

The chain combines TRBV5-1 with TRBJ2-1; no DNA is available, so the TRBD2 call from TCRdb remains unchecked. This CDR3 contains 21 residues. Germline V gene lookup returns CDR1 SGHRS and CDR2 YFSETQ. The CDR3: CASSFLPPGLAGGPSYNEQFF.

This chain links TRBV18 with TRBJ2-7. Germline V gives CDR1 KGHSH, CDR2 LQKENI. The CDR3 is made up of 15 amino acids. CDR3 sequence reads: CASSPPTASSYEQYF.